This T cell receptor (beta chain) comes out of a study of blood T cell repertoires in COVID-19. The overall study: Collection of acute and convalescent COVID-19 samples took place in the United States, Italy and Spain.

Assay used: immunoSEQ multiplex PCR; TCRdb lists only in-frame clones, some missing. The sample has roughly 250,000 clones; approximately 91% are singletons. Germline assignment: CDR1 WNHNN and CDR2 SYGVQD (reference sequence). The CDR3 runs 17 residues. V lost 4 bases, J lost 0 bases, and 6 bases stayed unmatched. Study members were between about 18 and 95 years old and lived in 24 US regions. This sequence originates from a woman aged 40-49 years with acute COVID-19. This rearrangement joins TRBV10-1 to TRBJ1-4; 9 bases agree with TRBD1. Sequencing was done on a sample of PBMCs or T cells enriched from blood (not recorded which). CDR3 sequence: CASSGGTGPATNEKLFF. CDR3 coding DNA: TGCGCCAGCAGTGGGGGGACAGGGCCGGCAACTAATGAAAAACTGTTTTTT.